These 26 T cell receptor beta chains came from one sample sequenced in a study of Graves' ophthalmopathy and Graves' hyperthyroidism. The authors amplified TCR beta CDR3 regions from RNA transcripts. In the first round, RT-PCR was carried out with HTBI primers, and a multiplex PCR formed the second round. TCRdb reanalysed the multiplex PCR reads using MiXCR and keeps one entry per CDR3 protein. This sample has some 520,000 distinct CDR3 sequences; approximately 15% occur once, and the top ten carry about 10%. The sequencing sample was made of blood. These receptors were obtained from a woman younger than 45 with Graves' ophthalmopathy.

This sequence joins TRBV2 and TRBJ2-5; 8 nucleotides line up with TRBD2. Germline CDR1 is SNHLY and CDR2 is FYNNEI. V dropped 1 base and J dropped 4; count of bases not matched to a gene: 5. The CDR3 loop spans 15 amino acids. CDR3 nucleotide sequence: TGTGCCAGCAGTGAAGGTGCGGGGGGAGGAGAGACCCAGTACTTC. Translated: CASSEGAGGGETQYF.

This clonotype has at least ten counts. The CDR3 sequence is CASSQDMGWESEAFF. The DNA of the CDR3 is TGTGCCAGCAGCCAAGATATGGGGTGGGAAAGTGAAGCTTTCTTT. V and J are TRBV3-1 and TRBJ1-1; D is unclear. Germline loops: CDR1 LGHDT, CDR2 YNNKEL (reference sequence). The CDR3 covers 15 residues. The V end was cut by 0 bases, the J end by 7 bases, with 15 bases between.

This clonotype was observed many times. CDR3 in DNA: TGTGCCATCTCCGCAGGGTGGACCGGGGAGCTGTTTTTT. Translating gives CAISAGWTGELFF. The chain carries TRBV10-3 and TRBJ2-2; TRBD1 might be the D (5 bases). Between the trimmed V and J ends, which lost 8 bases and 5 bases, there was a span of 12 bases. Germline V gene data show CDR1 as ENHRY and CDR2 as SYGVKD. This CDR3 region has 13 residues.

This clonotype has at least ten counts. The V gene is TRBV10-3, the J gene TRBJ1-1, with a possible D match to TRBD1 (5 bases). Trimming cost V 10 bases and J 0 bases, with 18 bases left between them. The germline V gene has CDR1 ENHRY and CDR2 SYGVKD. The CDR3 length is 15 residues. The CDR3 region is CATNAGTGLNTEAFF. The CDR3 nucleotides are TGTGCCACTAACGCCGGGACGGGTTTGAACACTGAAGCTTTCTTT.

The sample holds many counts of this clonotype. CDR3 nucleotide sequence: TGTGCCAGCAGTGGAGACAGGGGAGAAGCTTTCTTT. The encoded protein is CASSGDRGEAFF. The chain recombines TRBV6-1 with TRBJ1-1; TRBD1 matches 8 bases. J lost 8 bases, V lost 4 bases, and 3 bases had no gene match. This CDR3 comprises 12 residues. From germline, CDR1 is MNHNS and CDR2 SASEGT.

This clonotype was seen many times. This chain uses TRBV12-3 or TRBV12-4 with TRBJ1-3, with D uncertain. Trimming pared 10 bases from V and 0 bases from J, leaving 10 bases between. The CDR3 runs to 13 residues. The CDR3 is CATLPSSGNTIYF. The CDR3 coding sequence is TGTGCCACTCTCCCGAGCTCTGGAAACACCATATATTTT.

The genes are TRBV4-2 and TRBJ2-2; tentative D call: TRBD1 (6 bases). V was shortened by 1 base and J by 2 bases, with 8 bases between the two germline ends. The length of the CDR3 is 15 residues. Germline lookup yields CDR1 LGHNA and CDR2 YNFKEQ. CDR3: CASSQGQANTGELFF. In DNA, the CDR3 is TGTGCCAGCAGCCAAGGACAGGCTAACACCGGGGAGCTGTTTTTT.

The V and J genes are TRBV2 and TRBJ1-5, with D perhaps matching TRBD1 (5 bases). The CDR3 sequence is 14 residues long. Trimming cost V 6 bases and J 7 bases, with 16 bases left between them. From germline, CDR1 is SNHLY and CDR2 FYNNEI. CDR3 in amino acids: CASRAPRWGQPQHF. DNA for the CDR3: TGTGCCAGCAGAGCCCCCCGGTGGGGGCAGCCCCAGCATTTT.

The rearrangement joins TRBV6-1 to TRBJ2-7, with D tentatively TRBD1 or TRBD2 (5 bases each). The V and J ends lost 5 bases and 0 bases respectively, with 11 bases between them. The V gene's germline CDR1 is MNHNS and CDR2 SASEGT. This CDR3 is built from 14 residues. CDR3 amino acids: CASSRGTASYEQYF. CDR3 nucleotides: TGTGCCAGCAGTAGAGGGACGGCCTCCTACGAGCAGTACTTC.

In this sample, this clonotype turned up many times. The chain recombines TRBV25-1 with TRBJ1-1, with 10 bases fitting TRBD1. Germline CDR1 and CDR2: MGHDK and SYGVNS. J lost 3 bases, V lost 3 bases, and 4 bases had no gene match. The length of the CDR3 is 15 residues. DNA of the CDR3: TGTGCCAGCAGTGATCCCGGGACAGGGGACACTGAAGCTTTCTTT. This sequence encodes CASSDPGTGDTEAFF.

This clonotype showed up many times. This sequence joins TRBV6-1 and TRBJ1-5, with D perhaps TRBD1 (6 bases). This CDR3 spans 15 amino acids. CDR1 MNHNS and CDR2 SASEGT come from the germline V gene. The V end lost 4 bases, the J end lost 5 bases, and 15 bases lay between the germline ends. CDR3 sequence (DNA): TGTGCCAGCAGTGGACAGGCAAGCGGTTATCAGCCCCAGCATTTT. Amino acids: CASSGQASGYQPQHF.

This clonotype was counted many times. The V and J genes are TRBV12-3 or TRBV12-4 and TRBJ1-5, with TRBD1 as a possible D gene (5 bases). The V end was cut by 3 bases, the J end by 11 bases, with 11 bases between. This CDR3 region has 12 residues. The CDR3: CASSFGGKAQHF. Here the CDR3 DNA reads TGTGCCAGCAGTTTTGGGGGTAAGGCCCAGCATTTT.

This clonotype was seen ten or more times. V and J are TRBV27 and TRBJ1-2; D unclear. CDR3 length equals 14 residues. Germline V gives CDR1 MNHEY, CDR2 SMNVEV (reference sequence). Trimming stripped 0 bases from V and 5 bases from J, with 10 bases between. CDR3 nucleotide sequence: TGTGCCAGCAGTTTATCGTTTACAGCATATGGCTACACCTTC. It translates to CASSLSFTAYGYTF.

Many counts were recorded for this clonotype. CDR3 region: CASSLVGADTIYF. In nucleotides, the CDR3 is TGTGCCAGCAGTTTGGTGGGTGCGGACACCATATATTTT. The chain uses TRBV12-3 or TRBV12-4 and TRBJ1-3, with unresolved D. Trimming removed 3 bases from V and 8 bases from J, with 11 bases in between. The CDR3 covers 13 residues.

This clonotype appeared many times. The V gene is TRBV5-1, the J gene TRBJ1-1; 9 positions match TRBD1. V lost 1 base and J lost 0; bases outside the gene matches: 4. The CDR3 has 16 amino acids. Germline V gives CDR1 SGHRS, CDR2 YFSETQ. The CDR3 bases are TGCGCCAGCAGCTTGTTAGGGACAGGGATGAACACTGAAGCTTTCTTT. Translated, it gives CASSLLGTGMNTEAFF.

This clonotype was found many times. The genes are TRBV12-3 or TRBV12-4 and TRBJ1-5; D perhaps matches TRBD1 (6 bases). V lost 1 base to trimming and J lost 3 bases, with 10 bases between them. The CDR3 has 15 residues. The CDR3 loop is CASSLGGQNNQPQHF. DNA of the CDR3: TGTGCCAGCAGTTTAGGGGGGCAGAACAATCAGCCCCAGCATTTT.

This clonotype was seen repeatedly, ten times or more. Since a much larger clone is just one base distant, this may be a read error. The rearrangement links TRBV6-1 to TRBJ1-6; no clear D gene. This CDR3 comprises 15 residues. Looked up from germline, CDR1 is MNHNS and CDR2 is SASEGT. The CDR3 sequence is CASSDPSAYNSHLHF. The CDR3 DNA is TGTGCCAGCAGTGATCCCTCCGCCTATAATTCACACCTCCACTTT.

There are many counts of this clonotype. The chain recombines TRBV7-8 with TRBJ2-7; no clear D. V shed 0 bases and J shed 3 bases, with 6 bases lying between them. The germline V gene has CDR1 SGHVS and CDR2 FQNEAQ. The length of the CDR3 is 13 residues. The CDR3 DNA reads as TGTGCCAGCAGCTTAGCAGGATTCTACGAGCAGTACTTC. Translation: CASSLAGFYEQYF.

This rearrangement joins TRBV5-1 to TRBJ2-5; D possibly uses TRBD1 or TRBD2 (6 bases each). The end of the DNA aligns better with TRBJ2-1, so the J call may be wrong. Germline CDR1 SGHRS, CDR2 YFSETQ. The CDR3 is 12 amino acids. CDR3 protein: CASSERGETQFF. Here the CDR3 DNA reads TGCGCCAGCAGCGAGAGGGGGGAGACCCAGTTCTTC.

The V and J genes are TRBV7-3 and TRBJ2-3; 8 bases line up with TRBD2. V shed 6 bases, J shed 1 base, and the junction held 6 bases outside the gene matches. The germline CDR1 and CDR2 sequences are SGHTA and FQGTGA. The CDR3 runs to 15 residues. In DNA, the CDR3 is TGTGCCAGCAGTGAAGCGGGAGTAGGCACAGATACGCAGTATTTT. It translates to CASSEAGVGTDTQYF.

This clonotype has at least ten counts. This CDR3 reads CAISEARTGRFEQYF. CDR3 DNA: TGTGCCATCAGTGAGGCGAGGACAGGGAGGTTCGAGCAGTACTTC. The chain is built from TRBV10-3 and TRBJ2-7; 8 positions agree with TRBD1. CDR3 size: 15 residues. CDR1 and CDR2 from the germline V gene are ENHRY and SYGVKD. V dropped 2 bases and J dropped 6; count of bases not matched to a gene: 9.

The sample holds many counts of this clonotype. CDR3 bases: TGTGCCAGCCACCAAGGGGGCTGGGACACTGAAGCTTTCTTT. Amino acid sequence: CASHQGGWDTEAFF. This chain connects TRBV28 to TRBJ1-1; TRBD1 matches at 7 bases. The V gene end was trimmed by 8 bases and the J gene end by 3 bases; junction bases not matched to a gene: 9. Germline V gene sequence: CDR1 MDHEN, CDR2 SYDVKM. This CDR3 contains 14 residues.

At least ten counts were recorded for this clonotype. Here the CDR3 DNA reads TGCAGTGCCGGGGGGCGGGGGGCCCTATACGAGCAGTACTTC. This codes for CSAGGRGALYEQYF. The chain recombines TRBV20-1 with TRBJ2-7; 8 bases are shared with TRBD2. The germline CDR1 and CDR2 sequences are DFQATT and SNEGSKA (reference sequence). V trimming: 6 bases; J trimming: 4 bases; junction bases outside the gene matches: 11. This CDR3 spans 14 amino acids.

This clonotype was counted many times. The chain links TRBV20-1 to TRBJ2-4; tentatively, D is TRBD2 (5 bases). The CDR3 runs to 16 residues. Trimming took off 0 bases at V and 0 bases at J, with 12 bases between the two ends. The germline V gene has CDR1 DFQATT and CDR2 SNEGSKA (reference sequence). Here the CDR3 reads CSARDRDLIAKNIQYF. The CDR3 DNA follows: TGCAGTGCTAGAGATCGGGATTTAATAGCCAAAAACATTCAGTACTTC.

This clonotype was seen a handful of times. The V gene is TRBV12-3 or TRBV12-4, the J gene TRBJ1-1, with unresolved D. Trimming removed 5 bases at V and 7 bases at J, with 14 bases between. The CDR3 is 13 amino acids. CDR3 amino acids: CASSPRGPGEAFF. Here the CDR3 DNA reads TGTGCCAGCAGTCCACGAGGCCCCGGTGAAGCTTTCTTT.

This clonotype was picked up many times. This sequence joins TRBV5-6 and TRBJ2-7; the D is unclear. Deletions cut 4 bases from V and 2 bases from J, with 10 bases between. Germline lookup yields CDR1 SGHDT and CDR2 YYEEEE. This CDR3 region has 13 residues. The DNA of the CDR3 is TGTGCCAGCAGCATCGCAGCCGCCTACGAGCAGTACTTC. Its protein product is CASSIAAAYEQYF. Combining the CDR3 with reference TRBV5-6 and TRBJ2-7 gives the whole variable domain DAGVTQSPTHLIKTRGQQVTLRCSPKSGHDTVSWYQQALGQGPQFIFQYYEEEERQRGNFPDRFSGHQFPNYSSELNVNALLLGDSALYLCASSIAAAYEQYFGPGTRLTVT.